This T cell receptor (beta chain) originates from a study of blood T cell repertoires in COVID-19. V lost 3 bases, J lost 6 bases, and 3 bases stayed unmatched. Per germline, CDR1 MNHEY and CDR2 SMNVEV (reference sequence). This CDR3 comprises 14 residues. The authors' processing: It was from reference gene primer amplification that nucleated cell counts were estimated. The protocol was immunoSEQ multiplex PCR, while the TCRdb copy is restricted to in-frame clones and leaves out a portion. For V, J and clone size, that table is used; D and trimming come from the DNA. The sample lists around 160,000 clones; around 92% were seen once.

V usage is TRBV27 and J usage is TRBJ1-5; TRBD1 matches 9 bases. This TCR was sampled from a man between 60 and 75 years old with acute or convalescent COVID-19. Sequenced: peripheral blood. CDR3 amino acids: CASSLGQGSQPQHF. In DNA form, the CDR3 reads TGTGCCAGCAGTTTGGGACAGGGCAGTCAGCCCCAGCATTTT.